This T cell receptor (beta chain) was identified during a study of early T cells in non-severe SARS-CoV-2 infection. Study-level information: Chains were not paired, and sequencing was done on bulk RNA from unsorted whole blood. The study's findings and limits: Private and CD4 specificities were missed by VDJdb matching, which favored anti-spike CD8 responses.

The V end was cut by 5 bases, the J end by 7 bases, with 5 bases between. The length of the CDR3 is 11 residues. The library protocol tagged individual cDNA molecules with unique molecular identifiers. TCRdb itself ran the 5' RACE reads through MiXCR, one entry per CDR3 protein. Here the sample spans 11,000 or so distinct CDR3 sequences, around 5% being singletons. This clonotype was detected many times. Its antigen remains unknown. This TCR was sampled from an adult who was a healthcare worker with PCR-confirmed SARS-CoV-2 infection or an uninfected control (not recorded which). The sample comprised whole blood. The chain recombines TRBV12-3 or TRBV12-4 with TRBJ2-2; D not certain. Here the CDR3 reads CASSQGGELFF. In DNA form, the CDR3 reads TGTGCCAGCAGTCAAGGCGGGGAGCTGTTTTTT.